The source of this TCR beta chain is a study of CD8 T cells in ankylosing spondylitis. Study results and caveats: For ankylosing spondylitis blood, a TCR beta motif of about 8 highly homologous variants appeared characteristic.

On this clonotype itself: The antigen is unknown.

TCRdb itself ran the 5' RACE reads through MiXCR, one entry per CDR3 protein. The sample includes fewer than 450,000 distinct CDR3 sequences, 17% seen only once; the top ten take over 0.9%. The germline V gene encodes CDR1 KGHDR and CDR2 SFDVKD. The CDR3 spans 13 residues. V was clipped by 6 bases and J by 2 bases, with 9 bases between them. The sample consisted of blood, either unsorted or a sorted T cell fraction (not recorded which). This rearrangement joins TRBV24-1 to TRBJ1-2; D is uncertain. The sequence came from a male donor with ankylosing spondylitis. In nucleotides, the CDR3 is TGTGCCACCAGTCCAGGCCCCAACTATGGCTACACCTTC. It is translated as CATSPGPNYGYTF.